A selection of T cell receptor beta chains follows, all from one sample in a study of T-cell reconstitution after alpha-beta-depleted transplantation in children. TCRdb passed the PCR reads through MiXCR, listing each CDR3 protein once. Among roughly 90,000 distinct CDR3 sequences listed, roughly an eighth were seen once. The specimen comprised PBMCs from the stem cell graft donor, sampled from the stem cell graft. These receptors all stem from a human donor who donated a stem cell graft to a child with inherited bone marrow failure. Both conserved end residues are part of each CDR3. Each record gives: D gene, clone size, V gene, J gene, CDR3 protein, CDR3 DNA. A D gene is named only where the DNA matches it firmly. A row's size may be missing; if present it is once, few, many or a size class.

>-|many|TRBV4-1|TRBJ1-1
CASRRTARNTEAFF
TGCGCCAGCAGACGGACGGCGAGGAACACTGAAGCTTTCTTT
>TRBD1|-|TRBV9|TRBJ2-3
CASSVEVQGVSTDTQYF
TGTGCCAGCAGCGTAGAGGTACAGGGGGTGAGCACAGATACGCAGTATTTT
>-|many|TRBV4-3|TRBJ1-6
CASSQGARSYSPLHF
TGCGCCAGCAGCCAAGGAGCAAGAAGTTATTCACCCCTCCACTTT
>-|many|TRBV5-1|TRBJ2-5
CASSAQGSLETQYF
TGCGCCAGCAGCGCCCAAGGGAGTCTCGAGACCCAGTACTTC
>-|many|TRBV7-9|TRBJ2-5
CASSLEGTETQYF
TGTGCCAGCAGCTTAGAGGGCACGGAGACCCAGTACTTC
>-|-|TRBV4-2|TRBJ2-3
CASCPSGDTDTQYF
TGTGCCAGCTGCCCCTCCGGGGACACAGATACGCAGTATTTT
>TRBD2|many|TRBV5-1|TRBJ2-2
CASSQGTRVAGDTGELFF
TGCGCCAGCAGCCAAGGGACGAGGGTAGCGGGAGACACCGGGGAGCTGTTTTTT
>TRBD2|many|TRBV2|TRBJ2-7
CASRRLAGVYEQYF
TGTGCCAGCAGGCGACTAGCGGGAGTGTACGAGCAGTACTTC
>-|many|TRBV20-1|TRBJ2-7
CSARDVFSYEQYF
TGCAGTGCTAGAGACGTGTTCTCCTACGAGCAGTACTTC
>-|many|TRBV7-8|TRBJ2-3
CASSLVGFGKTDTQYF
TGTGCCAGCAGCTTAGTTGGGTTTGGGAAGACAGATACGCAGTATTTT
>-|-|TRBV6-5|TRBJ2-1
CASSYPSGGGDNQQFF
TGTGCCAGCAGTTACCCCAGCGGAGGAGGGGACAATCAGCAGTTCTTC
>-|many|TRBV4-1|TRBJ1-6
CASSRGVESSPLHF
TGCGCCAGCAGCCGGGGGGTGGAAAGCTCACCCCTCCACTTT
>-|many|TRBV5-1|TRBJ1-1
CASSPGDGDTEAFF
TGCGCCAGCAGCCCCGGGGACGGAGACACTGAAGCTTTCTTT
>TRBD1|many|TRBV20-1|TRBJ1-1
CSALPGDRDEAFF
TGCAGTGCCCTGCCCGGGGACAGAGATGAAGCTTTCTTT
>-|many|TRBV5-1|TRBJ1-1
CASSESPQGNSGEAFF
TGCGCCAGCAGCGAATCCCCGCAGGGTAATAGCGGTGAAGCTTTCTTT
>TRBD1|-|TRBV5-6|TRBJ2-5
CASSVQGAPGETQYF
TGTGCCAGCAGCGTCCAGGGGGCGCCCGGAGAGACCCAGTACTTC
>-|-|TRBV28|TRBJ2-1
CASSLVLGGGVYNEQFF
TGTGCCAGCAGTTTGGTCTTAGGGGGGGGGGTTTACAATGAGCAGTTCTTC
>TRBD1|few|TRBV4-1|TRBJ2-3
CASSPQGAKDTQYF
TGCGCCAGCAGCCCACAGGGGGCTAAGGATACGCAGTATTTT
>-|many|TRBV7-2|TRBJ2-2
CASSPRQKYNTGELFF
TGTGCCAGCAGCCCGCGACAAAAATACAACACCGGGGAGCTGTTTTTT
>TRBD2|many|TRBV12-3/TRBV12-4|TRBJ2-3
CAFQGKRDPNPSTDTQYF
TGTGCCTTCCAGGGAAAGCGGGACCCCAACCCTAGCACAGATACGCAGTATTTT
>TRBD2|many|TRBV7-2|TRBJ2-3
CASSIPAGVTQYF
TGTGCCAGCAGCATCCCAGCGGGAGTTACGCAGTATTTT
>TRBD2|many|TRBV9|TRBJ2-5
CASSVALAGGQETQYF
TGTGCCAGCAGCGTAGCCTTAGCGGGGGGCCAAGAGACCCAGTACTTC
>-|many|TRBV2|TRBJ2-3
CASSETQRADTQYF
TGTGCCAGCAGTGAAACCCAAAGGGCAGATACGCAGTATTTT
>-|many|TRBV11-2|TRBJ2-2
CASRPLRGGAGELFF
TGTGCCAGCAGGCCACTTAGGGGGGGAGCCGGGGAGCTGTTTTTT
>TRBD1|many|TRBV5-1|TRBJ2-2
CASSPHLTGGADTGELFF
TGCGCCAGCAGCCCCCACCTGACAGGGGGCGCGGACACCGGGGAGCTGTTTTTT
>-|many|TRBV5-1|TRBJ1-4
CASREGEFSEKLFF
TGCGCCAGCAGGGAGGGGGAATTCTCTGAAAAACTGTTTTTT
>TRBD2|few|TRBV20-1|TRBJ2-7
CCARDVQRGSSSYEQYF
TGCTGTGCTAGAGATGTGCAGCGGGGGTCGAGCTCCTACGAGCAGTACTTC
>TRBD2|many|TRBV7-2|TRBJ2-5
CASRRTSGQETQYF
TGTGCCAGCAGGCGGACTAGCGGGCAAGAGACCCAGTACTTC
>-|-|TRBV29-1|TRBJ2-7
CSVAQGYEQYF
TGCAGCGTTGCCCAGGGCTACGAGCAGTACTTC
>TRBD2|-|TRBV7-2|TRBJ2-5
CASSPWTSGSQETQYF
TGTGCCAGCAGCCCCTGGACTAGCGGGAGCCAAGAGACCCAGTACTTC
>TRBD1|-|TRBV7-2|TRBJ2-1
CASTLPTGQGARQFF
TGTGCCAGCACCCTACCAACAGGGCAGGGGGCTCGGCAGTTCTTC
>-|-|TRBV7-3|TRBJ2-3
CASSLDLHTDTQYF
TGTGCCAGCAGCCTCGACCTACACACAGATACGCAGTATTTT